Shown below are 27 T cell receptor beta chains from a single sample sequenced in a study of CD8+CD57+ T cells in acquired aplastic anemia. All sequencing subjects had displayed CD8+CD57+ cell expansion on flow cytometry. Profiling that covered TCR beta VDJ and CDR3 relied on genomic DNA as its template. TCRdb re-analysed the reads in MiXCR, keeping a single row per CDR3 protein. The sample has 200,000 or so distinct CDR3 sequences, roughly half seen once. The sequenced sample consisted of sorted CD4+, CD8+, or CD8+CD57+ T cells (not recorded which) from PBMCs. Source of these receptors: a human donor with aplastic anemia.

The chain recombines TRBV7-9 with TRBJ2-5; 7 positions match TRBD2. V trimming: 1 base; J trimming: 9 bases; junction bases outside the gene matches: 11. This CDR3 comprises 15 residues. Germline V lookup: CDR1 SEHNR, CDR2 FQNEAQ (reference sequence). The CDR3 nucleotides read TGTGCCAGCAGCTTAGAGACTAGCTGGGACTGGGCCCAGTACTTC. Amino acids: CASSLETSWDWAQYF.

This clonotype was observed many times. The chain combines TRBV5-5 with TRBJ1-2, with 10 bases fitting TRBD1. V lost 3 bases and J lost 6; bases outside the gene matches: 2. The germline gives CDR1 SGHKS, CDR2 YYEKEE (reference sequence). The CDR3 has 13 amino acids. CDR3 protein: CASSSGTGDGYTF. The CDR3 DNA is TGTGCCAGCAGCTCCGGGACAGGGGATGGCTACACCTTC. Looking up the rest from reference TRBV5-5 and TRBJ1-2 gives the full variable domain: DAGVTQSPTHLIKTRGQQVTLRCSPISGHKSVSWYQQVLGQGPQFIFQYYEKEERGRGNFPDRFSARQFPNYSSELNVNALLLGDSALYLCASSSGTGDGYTFGSGTRLTVV.

This sequence joins TRBV24-1 and TRBJ1-2; D remains ambiguous. Germline V gives CDR1 KGHDR, CDR2 SFDVKD. The CDR3 sequence is 13 residues long. V lost 0 bases to trimming and J lost 4 bases, with 5 bases between them. This CDR3 reads CATSDLDGYGYTF. For the CDR3, the DNA is TGTGCCACCAGTGATTTGGACGGCTATGGCTACACCTTC.

This chain links TRBV7-3 with TRBJ2-3; TRBD2 is a possible D gene (6 bases). CDR1 and CDR2 (germline): SGHTA, FQGTGA. The V gene lost 3 bases and the J gene lost 2 bases, with 12 bases spanning the gap. This CDR3 contains 15 residues. This chain's CDR3 is CASSLGGGVTDTQYF. CDR3 sequence (DNA): TGTGCCAGCAGCTTGGGAGGTGGCGTCACAGATACGCAGTATTTT.

This clonotype was counted many times. This rearrangement joins TRBV19 to TRBJ2-7, with 10 bases that match TRBD2. Germline trimming cut 4 bases from V and 5 bases from J; bases unmatched to any gene: 8. Germline CDR1 LNHDA, CDR2 SQIVND (reference sequence). The CDR3 has 15 amino acids. This chain's CDR3 is CASSRDLAGADEQYF. The CDR3, as DNA: TGTGCCAGTAGTAGAGACCTAGCGGGAGCAGACGAGCAGTACTTC.

This clonotype was counted ten times or more. V usage is TRBV4-1 and J usage is TRBJ2-7, with D unresolved. The CDR3 is 14 residues long. The V end lost 0 bases, the J end lost 6 bases, and 12 bases lay between the germline ends. CDR1 and CDR2 from the germline V gene are MGHRA and YSYEKL. The CDR3 here is CASSQEEYEREQYF. Written as DNA, the CDR3 is TGCGCCAGCAGCCAAGAAGAATACGAGCGCGAGCAGTACTTC.

A few counts support this clonotype. The CDR3 ends on some other residue instead of the conserved phenylalanine or tryptophan, so this is likely a read error. The chain carries TRBV20-1 and TRBJ2-3, with 9 bases matching TRBD2. CDR3 length: 13 amino acids. V shed 7 bases and J 5 bases; nucleotides not matched to a gene: 7. The germline V gene has CDR1 DFQATT and CDR2 SNEGSKA (reference sequence). Here the CDR3 reads CSVLAGPRDTQYI. The DNA for the CDR3 is TGCAGTGTTCTAGCGGGACCGAGAGATACGCAGTATATT.

Many counts were recorded for this clonotype. The chain links TRBV19 to TRBJ2-5; TRBD2 aligns across 8 bases. V shed 10 bases, J shed 0 bases, and the junction held 10 bases outside the gene matches. CDR3 length: 15 amino acids. Germline CDR1 reads LNHDA; CDR2 reads SQIVND (reference sequence). The CDR3 is CATRRGGSYQETQYF. The CDR3 DNA follows: TGTGCCACTCGCCGGGGGGGGTCTTACCAAGAGACCCAGTACTTC.

The chain links TRBV20-1 to TRBJ2-5; 10 nucleotides line up with TRBD2. Trimming cost V 0 bases and J 5 bases; bases outside gene matches: 12. Germline V lookup: CDR1 DFQATT, CDR2 SNEGSKA (reference sequence). The CDR3 has 17 residues. Written as DNA, the CDR3 is TGCAGTGCTAGAGAAAGGCTAGCGGGAGAGGTCAGCGAGACCCAGTACTTC. The encoded protein is CSARERLAGEVSETQYF.

About this clonotype itself: The germline gene is not matched at one end of the junction; a read error may be the cause. V gene TRBV10-3 combines with J gene TRBJ1-5, with D maybe TRBD1 (5 bases). The CDR3 runs to 13 residues. Germline V gene sequence: CDR1 ENHRY, CDR2 SYGVKD. The CDR3 coding sequence is TGTGCCAGCAGTTTTGACAGCCACCAGCCCCAGCATTTT. Translation gives CASSFDSHQPQHF.

This clonotype was observed many times. This rearrangement joins TRBV4-2 to TRBJ2-5, with 7 bases matching TRBD2. The trim removed 4 bases at V and 4 bases at J, leaving 3 bases unmatched. CDR1 and CDR2 (germline): LGHNA, YNFKEQ. This CDR3 has 13 amino acids. CDR3 residues: CASSPASGETQYF. The CDR3 DNA follows: TGTGCCAGCAGCCCCGCTAGCGGAGAGACCCAGTACTTC.

The rearrangement uses TRBV3-1 and TRBJ2-1; 11 nucleotides agree with TRBD1. The CDR3 contains 16 residues. V was pared by 2 bases and J by 4 bases, with 4 bases of the junction left unmatched. The germline V gene encodes CDR1 LGHDT and CDR2 YNNKEL (reference sequence). CDR3 bases: TGTGCCAGCAGCCAATGGGGACAGGGGGAATACAATGAGCAGTTCTTC. This encodes CASSQWGQGEYNEQFF.

V and J are TRBV7-3 and TRBJ2-2; maybe TRBD2 (5 bases). V gave up 4 bases and J gave up 3 bases, with 15 bases separating them. Germline-derived CDR1 and CDR2 are SGHTA and FQGTGA. The CDR3 runs to 16 residues. CDR3 nucleotides: TGTGCCAGCAGCTCCCTGGCCGTGGAGGACACCGGGGAGCTGTTTTTT. Its protein product is CASSSLAVEDTGELFF.

Ten or more counts support this clonotype. The chain joins TRBV5-5 to TRBJ1-6, with D unclear. V lost 2 bases to trimming and J lost 7 bases, with 19 bases between them. Germline loops: CDR1 SGHKS, CDR2 YYEKEE (reference sequence). The CDR3 is made up of 17 amino acids. The CDR3 here is CASSFGRSFRGNSPLHF. CDR3 DNA: TGTGCCAGCAGCTTTGGGCGGAGCTTTCGGGGAAATTCACCCCTCCACTTT. The full variable domain, rest sourced from reference TRBV5-5 and TRBJ1-6, is DAGVTQSPTHLIKTRGQQVTLRCSPISGHKSVSWYQQVLGQGPQFIFQYYEKEERGRGNFPDRFSARQFPNYSSELNVNALLLGDSALYLCASSFGRSFRGNSPLHFGNGTRLTVT.

Ten or more counts support this clonotype. The chain combines TRBV28 with TRBJ2-7, with a weak D call TRBD2 (5 bases). From germline, CDR1 is MDHEN and CDR2 SYDVKM. The CDR3 length is 11 residues. V was shortened by 10 bases and J by 4 bases, with 11 bases between the two germline ends. The CDR3 DNA follows: TGTGCCACGGGGAGTATGTACGAGCAGTACTTC. Protein sequence: CATGSMYEQYF. The full variable domain, with the rest looked up from reference TRBV28 and TRBJ2-7, is DVKVTQSSRYLVKRTGEKVFLECVQDMDHENMFWYRQDPGLGLRLIYFSYDVKMKEKGDIPEGYSVSREKKERFSLILESASTNQTSMYLCATGSMYEQYFGPGTRLTVT.

Worth noting for this clonotype: A read error may account for a junction end that differs from germline. The chain uses TRBV6-1 and TRBJ1-1; 10 nucleotides match TRBD1. The CDR3 spans 19 residues. The germline V gene encodes CDR1 MNHNS and CDR2 SASEGT. The CDR3 is CASSRTGGGRRALNIEAFF. The CDR3 coding sequence is TGTGCCAGCAGCCGGACAGGGGGGGGACGTAGGGCCCTGAACATTGAAGCTTTCTTT.

The sample holds a few counts of this clonotype. This chain joins TRBV7-6 and TRBJ2-5; D could derive from TRBD1 or TRBD2 (5 bases each). The CDR3 has 13 amino acids. V was pared by 8 bases and J by 4 bases, with 14 bases between. CDR1 SGHVS and CDR2 FNYEAQ come from the germline V gene. The CDR3: CASLPGDVETQYF. DNA of the CDR3: TGTGCCAGCCTCCCCGGGGACGTAGAGACCCAGTACTTC.

The CDR3 loop is CAISGNYNEQFF. CDR3 nucleotides: TGTGCCATCAGCGGGAACTACAATGAGCAGTTCTTC. The V gene is TRBV10-3, the J gene TRBJ2-1; D possibly corresponds to TRBD2 (5 bases). Deletions cut 6 bases from V and 3 bases from J, with 6 bases between. Germline CDR1 is ENHRY and CDR2 is SYGVKD. This CDR3 has 12 amino acids.

V usage is TRBV7-2 and J usage is TRBJ1-3, with 8 bases fitting TRBD1. CDR1 SGHTA and CDR2 FQGNSA come from the germline V gene. The junction had 6 bases not matched to a gene; V was cut back by 6 bases and J by 2 bases. The CDR3 totals 15 residues. CDR3 loop: CASSSVDRAGNTIYF. The DNA for the CDR3 is TGTGCCAGCAGTTCCGTGGACAGGGCTGGAAACACCATATATTTT.

This clonotype was seen repeatedly, ten times or more. The V gene is TRBV10-1, the J gene TRBJ2-1, with D perhaps matching TRBD1 (5 bases). Germline-derived CDR1 and CDR2 are WNHNN and SYGVQD (reference sequence). CDR3 length: 19 amino acids. The V and J ends lost 3 bases and 0 bases respectively, with 21 bases between them. The CDR3 reads CASSERYLLRGSSYNEQFF. CDR3 sequence (DNA): TGCGCCAGCAGTGAAAGGTACCTCCTTAGGGGCAGCTCCTACAATGAGCAGTTCTTC.

The rearrangement links TRBV7-6 to TRBJ2-7; D may be TRBD1 (6 bases). The CDR3 is 14 amino acids. Germline assignment: CDR1 SGHVS and CDR2 FNYEAQ. V dropped 0 bases and J dropped 8 bases, with 14 bases sitting between them. CDR3 sequence (DNA): TGTGCCAGCAGCTTAGCGGGGGCGACTGGTCAGCAGTACTTC. This sequence encodes CASSLAGATGQQYF.

The CDR3 coding sequence is TGTGCCAGCAGCGGCCGACTAGCCACAGATACGCAGTATTTT. Amino acids: CASSGRLATDTQYF. The chain has TRBV9 and TRBJ2-3; 7 positions agree with TRBD2. V gave up 3 bases and J gave up 2 bases; unmatched junction bases: 3. CDR3 length: 14 amino acids. Germline CDR1 reads SGDLS; CDR2 reads YYNGEE.

The rearrangement joins TRBV19 to TRBJ2-7; no clear D gene. The germline V and J ends were trimmed by 3 bases and 2 bases, with 8 bases remaining between them. There are 13 residues in the CDR3. Per the germline V gene, CDR1 is LNHDA and CDR2 is SQIVND (reference sequence). CDR3 DNA: TGTGCCAGTAGTATCGCGGACGCCTACGAGCAGTACTTC. Translated: CASSIADAYEQYF.

This clonotype occurred many times. The CDR3 DNA sequence: TGCAGTGCTAGTAGTGGCGGGAGCTGGAACAATGAGCAGTTCTTC. Its protein product is CSASSGGSWNNEQFF. This chain connects TRBV20-1 to TRBJ2-1, with TRBD2 matching over 7 bases. This CDR3 comprises 15 residues. Trimming at V came to 3 bases and at J to 5 bases, leaving 10 bases not matched to a gene. The germline V gene encodes CDR1 DFQATT and CDR2 SNEGSKA (reference sequence).

The chain links TRBV20-1 to TRBJ2-3; 13 bases align to TRBD2. The V segment lost 3 bases and the J segment 1 base; nucleotides outside the gene matches: 4. The germline gives CDR1 DFQATT, CDR2 SNEGSKA (reference sequence). CDR3 length equals 16 residues. This chain's CDR3 is CSASGGLAGRTDTQYF. CDR3 DNA: TGCAGTGCTAGCGGGGGACTAGCGGGGCGCACAGATACGCAGTATTTT.

In its sample, this clonotype was seen many times. The chain links TRBV30 to TRBJ1-2; D is possibly TRBD1 (5 bases). The CDR3 has 11 amino acids. V was cut by 1 base and J by 8 bases, with 8 bases left in between. Germline V lookup: CDR1 GTSNPN, CDR2 SVGIG (reference sequence). Here the CDR3 reads CAWSARGGYTF. CDR3 bases: TGTGCCTGGAGTGCACGGGGGGGCTACACCTTC.

This clonotype showed up many times. J is TRBJ2-2 and V is TRBV5-5, with TRBD2 matching 13 bases. Per germline, CDR1 SGHKS and CDR2 YYEKEE (reference sequence). This CDR3 comprises 17 residues. V was clipped by 5 bases and J by 7 bases; unmatched bases: 11. The chain's CDR3 is CASRRGLAGAKGGELFF. CDR3 DNA sequence: TGTGCCAGCAGACGTGGACTAGCGGGAGCGAAGGGCGGGGAGCTGTTTTTT.